This TCR beta chain was recorded in a study of CD8 T cells in Susac syndrome. Random hexamers were used to reverse transcribe 0.5 to 1 ug of RNA. The authors amplified TCR beta CDR3 across 54 Vbeta and 13 Jbeta using immunoSEQ multiplex PCR. TCRdb reprocessed the immunoSEQ multiplex PCR reads with MiXCR, giving one entry per CDR3 protein. The sample has around 190,000 distinct CDR3 sequences; 85% to 95% are singletons. The germline CDR1 and CDR2 sequences are ENHRY and SYGVKD. The CDR3 runs to 15 residues. Trimming took off 1 base at V and 0 bases at J, with 8 bases between the two ends. This chain links TRBV10-3 with TRBJ2-3; D is unresolved. The source material was CD8+ T cells from PBMCs. The TCR comes from a human donor with multiple sclerosis. CDR3 coding DNA: TGTGCCATCAGTGAGTTTGTGGGTAGCACAGATACGCAGTATTTT. Protein: CAISEFVGSTDTQYF.